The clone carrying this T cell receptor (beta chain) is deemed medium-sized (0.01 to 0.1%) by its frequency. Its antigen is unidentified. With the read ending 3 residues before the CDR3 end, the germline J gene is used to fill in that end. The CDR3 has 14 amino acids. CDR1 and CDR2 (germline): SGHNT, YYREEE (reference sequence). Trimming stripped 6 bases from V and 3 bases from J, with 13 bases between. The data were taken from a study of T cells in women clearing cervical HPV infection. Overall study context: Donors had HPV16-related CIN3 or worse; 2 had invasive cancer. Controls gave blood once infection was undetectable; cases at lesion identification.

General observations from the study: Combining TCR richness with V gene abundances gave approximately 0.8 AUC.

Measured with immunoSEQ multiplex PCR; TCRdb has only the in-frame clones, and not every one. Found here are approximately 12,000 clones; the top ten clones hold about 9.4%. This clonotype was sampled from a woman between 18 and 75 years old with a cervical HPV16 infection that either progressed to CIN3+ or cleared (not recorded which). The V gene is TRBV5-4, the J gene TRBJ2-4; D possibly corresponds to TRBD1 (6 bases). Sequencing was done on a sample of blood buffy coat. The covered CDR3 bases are TGTGCCAGCACCCGTGGGGGCAACAAAAACATT. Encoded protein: CASTRGGNKNI. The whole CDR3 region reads CASTRGGNKNIQYF.